This TCR beta chain originates from a study of blood T cell repertoires in COVID-19. Study-wide background: Specimens from acute and convalescent COVID-19 originated in the United States, Italy and Spain. PBMCs, B-cell-depleted T cells, or T cells provided the cDNA or gDNA that made up the material.

Only one count was recorded for this clone. Original processing notes: Amplified reference gene primers provided the basis for estimating nucleated cell counts. Sequenced by immunoSEQ multiplex PCR; TCRdb stores in-frame clones only, minus some. V, J and clone size derive from that table, while D and trimming were established from the DNA sequence. The repertoire has about 69,000 clones, approximately 86% of them found once; the top ten carry 16%. The V end was cut by 5 bases, the J end by 6 bases, with 13 bases between. This CDR3 spans 13 amino acids. CDR1 is SNHLY and CDR2 is FYNNEI in the germline V gene. Patients at the Seattle site were enrolled during active infection and followed longitudinally.

The chain carries TRBV2 and TRBJ2-5, with D maybe TRBD1 (6 bases). The source of this sequence is a man in his forties with COVID-19, enrolled during active disease. Sequenced input: peripheral blood. CDR3 protein: CASSLDRRKTQYF. CDR3 coding DNA: TGTGCCAGCAGTTTGGACAGAAGAAAGACCCAGTACTTC.